The 17 T cell receptor beta chains listed next were all sequenced from one sample in a study of cytomegalovirus exposure and HLA in healthy donors. A multiplex PCR was run with 60 Vbeta primers and 13 Jbeta primers. This table comes from immunoSEQ multiplex PCR, and its TCRdb copy is limited to in-frame clones, with some not included. The sample lists roughly 160,000 clones; 80% were seen once. The sequencing input was PBMCs. These TCRs come from a man younger than 30 in good health and CMV-seropositive.

The count of this clone is one. The chain links TRBV10-1 to TRBJ2-3; D might be TRBD2 (5 bases). Germline CDR1 reads WNHNN; CDR2 reads SYGVQD (reference sequence). The length of the CDR3 is 17 residues. V was trimmed by 2 bases and J by 0 bases, leaving 15 bases between them. The CDR3 DNA is TGCGCCAGCAGTGAGACTTTGGCGGGTGTTAGCACAGATACGCAGTATTTT. Translating it yields CASSETLAGVSTDTQYF.

The chain recombines TRBV6-1 with TRBJ1-2; D is perhaps TRBD1 (6 bases). With 6 bases removed from V and 7 bases from J, the gap between germline ends came to 21 bases. CDR1 MNHNS and CDR2 SASEGT come from the germline V gene. The length of the CDR3 is 15 residues. CDR3: CASRGVSDRNVGYTF. CDR3 bases: TGTGCCAGCAGGGGAGTATCAGACAGGAATGTTGGCTACACCTTC.

Remarks on this clone: The junction and the germline gene differ at one end; a read error may be behind it. The gene calls are TRBV6-1 and TRBJ2-4; 7 bases map to TRBD1. The length of the CDR3 is 14 residues. Germline V gene data show CDR1 as MNHNS and CDR2 as SASEGT. The CDR3 nucleotides are TGTGCCAGCAGTGCAGGGGGAGCCAAAAACAGTCAGTACTTC. It encodes CASSAGGAKNSQYF.

The CDR3 here is CASSQDREYDNEQFF. For the CDR3, the DNA is TGTGCCAGCAGCCAAGACAGGGAATATGACAATGAGCAGTTCTTC. The chain has TRBV14 and TRBJ2-1; tentatively, D is TRBD1 (5 bases). Germline V gives CDR1 SGHDN, CDR2 FVKESK. This CDR3 spans 15 amino acids. Trimming took off 0 bases at V and 5 bases at J, with 11 bases between the two ends.

The rearrangement links TRBV4-2 to TRBJ2-5, with 7 bases matching TRBD1. This CDR3 spans 16 amino acids. From germline, CDR1 is LGHNA and CDR2 YNFKEQ. V shed 0 bases, J shed 3 bases, and the junction held 7 bases outside the gene matches. The chain's CDR3 is CASSQDLGQTKETQYF. CDR3 bases: TGTGCCAGCAGCCAAGATTTGGGACAGACGAAAGAGACCCAGTACTTC.

The chain joins TRBV5-4 to TRBJ2-5, with TRBD1 as a possible D gene (6 bases). Germline V gives CDR1 SGHNT, CDR2 YYREEE (reference sequence). Trimming took off 0 bases at V and 2 bases at J, with 17 bases between the two ends. This CDR3 spans 17 amino acids. The DNA for the CDR3 is TGTGCCAGCAGCTTGGAATTGTGGGAGACAGGTCAAGAGACCCAGTACTTC. Translating gives CASSLELWETGQETQYF.

The chain is built from TRBV7-2 and TRBJ1-1, with D uncertain. Trimming pared 1 base from V and 4 bases from J, leaving 10 bases between. Germline assignment: CDR1 SGHTA and CDR2 FQGNSA. The CDR3 length is 14 residues. The CDR3 loop is CASSLGYASTEAFF. In DNA form, the CDR3 reads TGTGCCAGCAGCTTAGGTTACGCGTCCACTGAAGCTTTCTTT.

V is TRBV4-2 and J is TRBJ1-4, with D tentatively TRBD1 (6 bases). Trimming stripped 4 bases from V and 0 bases from J, with 15 bases between. This CDR3 has 17 amino acids. CDR1 and CDR2 from the germline V gene are LGHNA and YNFKEQ. CDR3 protein: CASSPWDILATNEKLFF. The CDR3 DNA reads as TGTGCCAGCAGCCCGTGGGACATCCTTGCAACTAATGAAAAACTGTTTTTT.

V gene TRBV18 combines with J gene TRBJ1-4, with 9 bases identical to TRBD1. The V segment lost 3 bases and the J segment 8 bases; nucleotides outside the gene matches: 7. The CDR3 is 15 residues long. Germline V gene lookup returns CDR1 KGHSH and CDR2 LQKENI. CDR3 amino acids: CASSPTGTGREKLFF. The CDR3 region has the DNA TGTGCCAGCTCACCGACCGGGACAGGGAGGGAAAAACTGTTTTTT. Supplemented by reference TRBV18 and TRBJ1-4, the full variable domain reads NAGVMQNPRHLVRRRGQEARLRCSPMKGHSHVYWYRQLPEEGLKFMVYLQKENIIDESGMPKERFSAEFPKEGPSILRIQQVVRGDSAAYFCASSPTGTGREKLFFGSGTQLSVL.

The chain recombines TRBV11-2 with TRBJ2-7; TRBD2 matches at 7 bases. The J segment lost 6 bases and the V segment lost 5 bases, leaving 7 bases of the junction unmatched. There are 13 residues in the CDR3. Per germline, CDR1 SGHAT and CDR2 FQNNGV. As DNA, the CDR3 is TGTGCCAGCAGCCTCCGCGGGGGTCGCGAGCAGTACTTC. Its protein is CASSLRGGREQYF.

This clone was detected only once. This chain joins TRBV14 and TRBJ1-5; D is uncertain. CDR1 is SGHDN, CDR2 FVKESK, per germline. The CDR3 runs to 13 residues. Trimming took 0 bases from V and 12 from J, leaving 12 bases between them. CDR3 DNA sequence: TGTGCCAGCAGCCAAGATTTGTCAGGCTACCAGCATTTT. Translated, it gives CASSQDLSGYQHF. Variable domain in full (rest from reference TRBV14 and TRBJ1-5): EAGVTQFPSHSVIEKGQTVTLRCDPISGHDNLYWYRRVMGKEIKFLLHFVKESKQDESGMPNNRFLAERTGGTYSTLKVQPAELEDSGVYFCASSQDLSGYQHFGDGTRLSIL.

The genes are TRBV6-1 and TRBJ2-5; the D gene is possibly TRBD1 (7 bases). Germline V gene data show CDR1 as MNHNS and CDR2 as SASEGT. V was pared by 0 bases and J by 7 bases, with 21 bases between. The CDR3 extends over 17 amino acids. CDR3 in DNA: TGTGCCAGCAGTGAAGCGCTGGCAGGGGGGACTCCGAGGACCCAGTACTTC. This translates into CASSEALAGGTPRTQYF.

The chain is built from TRBV19 and TRBJ2-7; D remains unclear. The germline V gene encodes CDR1 LNHDA and CDR2 SQIVND (reference sequence). Trimming pared 1 base from V and 0 bases from J, leaving 7 bases between. The CDR3 sequence is 14 residues long. CDR3: CASSIGGGSYEQYF. For the CDR3, the DNA is TGTGCCAGTAGTATAGGTGGCGGCTCCTACGAGCAGTACTTC.

This rearrangement joins TRBV5-5 to TRBJ2-3; 7 bases agree with TRBD1. CDR1 and CDR2 (germline): SGHKS, YYEKEE (reference sequence). The CDR3 extends over 15 amino acids. V was pared by 9 bases and J by 0 bases, with 10 bases of the junction left unmatched. CDR3 nucleotide sequence: TGTGCCACCACGATGGGACAGCTTAGCACAGATACGCAGTATTTT. Its protein product is CATTMGQLSTDTQYF.

The chain combines TRBV7-9 with TRBJ2-1; D might be TRBD1 (6 bases). Germline-derived CDR1 and CDR2 are SEHNR and FQNEAQ (reference sequence). This CDR3 contains 12 residues. The V end was cut by 6 bases, the J end by 10 bases, with 13 bases between. The CDR3 region is CASSIGTLEQFF. CDR3 in DNA: TGTGCCAGCAGTATCGGGACACTCGAGCAGTTCTTC.

J is TRBJ1-2 and V is TRBV6-5; weak D call: TRBD1 (6 bases). CDR1 is MNHEY, CDR2 SVGAGI, per germline. The CDR3 length is 14 residues. Trimming pared 6 bases from V and 5 bases from J, leaving 16 bases between. The CDR3 region is CASREPDSEYGYTF. Written as DNA, the CDR3 is TGTGCCAGCAGAGAACCGGACAGTGAATATGGCTACACCTTC.

This clone was recorded only once. V usage is TRBV5-1 and J usage is TRBJ2-3; perhaps TRBD2 as D (5 bases). The CDR3 runs to 15 residues. Trimming shortened V by 0 bases and J by 1 base, and 9 bases separated the two germline ends. CDR1 is SGHRS and CDR2 is YFSETQ in the germline V gene. This chain's CDR3 is CASSLARRGTDTQYF. The CDR3 DNA reads as TGCGCCAGCAGCTTGGCTCGGCGGGGCACAGATACGCAGTATTTT. Combining the CDR3 with reference TRBV5-1 and TRBJ2-3 gives the whole variable domain KAGVTQTPRYLIKTRGQQVTLSCSPISGHRSVSWYQQTPGQGLQFLFEYFSETQRNKGNFPGRFSGRQFSNSRSEMNVSTLELGDSALYLCASSLARRGTDTQYFGPGTRLTVL.